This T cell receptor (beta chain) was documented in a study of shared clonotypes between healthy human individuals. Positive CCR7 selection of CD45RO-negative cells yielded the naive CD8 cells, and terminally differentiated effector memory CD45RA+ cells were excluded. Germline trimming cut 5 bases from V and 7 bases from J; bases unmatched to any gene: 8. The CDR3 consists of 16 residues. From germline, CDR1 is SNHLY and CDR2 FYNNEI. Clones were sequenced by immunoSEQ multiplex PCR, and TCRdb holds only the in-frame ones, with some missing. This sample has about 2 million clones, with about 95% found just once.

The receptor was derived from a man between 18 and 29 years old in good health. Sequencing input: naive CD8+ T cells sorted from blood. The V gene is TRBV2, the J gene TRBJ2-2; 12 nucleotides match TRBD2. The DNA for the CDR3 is TGTGCCAGCAGTTTAGGGACGGGACTAGCGGGCGGGGAGCTGTTTTTT. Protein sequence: CASSLGTGLAGGELFF.